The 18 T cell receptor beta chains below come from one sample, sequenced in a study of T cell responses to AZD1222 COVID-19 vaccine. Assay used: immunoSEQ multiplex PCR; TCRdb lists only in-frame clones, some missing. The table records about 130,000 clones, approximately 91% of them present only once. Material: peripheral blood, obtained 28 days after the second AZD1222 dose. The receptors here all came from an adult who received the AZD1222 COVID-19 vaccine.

The CDR3 DNA reads TGTGCCAGCAGCTTACGATCGGGAGTGGGGCTGTTTTTT. Translation gives CASSLRSGVGLFF. The chain combines TRBV3-1 (or the pseudogene TRBV3-2) with TRBJ2-2; TRBD2 might be the D (6 bases). Looked up from germline, CDR1 is LGHDT and CDR2 is YNNKEL (reference sequence). The CDR3 covers 13 residues. The germline V and J ends were trimmed by 5 bases and 13 bases, with 17 bases remaining between them.

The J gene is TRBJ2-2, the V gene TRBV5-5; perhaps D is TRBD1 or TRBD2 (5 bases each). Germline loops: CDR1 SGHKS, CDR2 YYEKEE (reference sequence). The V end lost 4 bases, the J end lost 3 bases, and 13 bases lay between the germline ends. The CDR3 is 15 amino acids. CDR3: CASSTPGADTGELFF. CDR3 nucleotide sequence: TGTGCCAGCAGCACCCCCGGGGCCGACACCGGGGAGCTGTTTTTT.

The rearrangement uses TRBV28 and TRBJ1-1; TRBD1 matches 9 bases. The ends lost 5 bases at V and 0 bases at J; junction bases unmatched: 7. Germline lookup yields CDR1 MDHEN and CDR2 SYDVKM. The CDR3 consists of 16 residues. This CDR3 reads CASSPWTGAMNTEAFF. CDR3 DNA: TGTGCCAGCAGTCCCTGGACAGGGGCAATGAACACTGAAGCTTTCTTT.

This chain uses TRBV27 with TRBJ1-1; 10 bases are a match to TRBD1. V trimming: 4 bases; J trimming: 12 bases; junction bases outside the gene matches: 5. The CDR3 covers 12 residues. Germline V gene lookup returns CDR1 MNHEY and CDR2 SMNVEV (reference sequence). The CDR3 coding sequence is TGTGCCAGCAGTTCCACCGACAGGGGGCCTTTCTTT. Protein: CASSSTDRGPFF.

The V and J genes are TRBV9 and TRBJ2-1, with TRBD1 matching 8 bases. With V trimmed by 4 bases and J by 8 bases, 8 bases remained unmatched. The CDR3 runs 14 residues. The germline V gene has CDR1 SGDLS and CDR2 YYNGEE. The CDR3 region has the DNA TGTGCCAGCAGCCTACAGGGGGGCAGGGATGAGCAGTTCTTC. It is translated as CASSLQGGRDEQFF.

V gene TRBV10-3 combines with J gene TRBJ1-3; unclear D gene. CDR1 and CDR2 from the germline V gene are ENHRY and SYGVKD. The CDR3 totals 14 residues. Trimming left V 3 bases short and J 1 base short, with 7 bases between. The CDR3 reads CAISEWRSGNTIYF. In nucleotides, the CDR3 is TGTGCCATCAGTGAATGGAGGTCTGGAAACACCATATATTTT.

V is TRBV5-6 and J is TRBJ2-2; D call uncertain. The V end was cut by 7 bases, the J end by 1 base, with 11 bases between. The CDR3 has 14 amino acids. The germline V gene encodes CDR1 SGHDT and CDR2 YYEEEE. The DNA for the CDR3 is TGTGCCAGCGCTAGGGATCTGAACACCGGGGAGCTGTTTTTT. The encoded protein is CASARDLNTGELFF.

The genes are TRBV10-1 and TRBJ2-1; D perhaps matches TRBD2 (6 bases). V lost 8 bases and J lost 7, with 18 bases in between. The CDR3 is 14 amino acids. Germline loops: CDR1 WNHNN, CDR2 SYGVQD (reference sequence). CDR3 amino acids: CASRHQGAGNEQFF. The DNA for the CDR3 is TGCGCCAGCCGCCACCAAGGGGCGGGAAATGAGCAGTTCTTC.

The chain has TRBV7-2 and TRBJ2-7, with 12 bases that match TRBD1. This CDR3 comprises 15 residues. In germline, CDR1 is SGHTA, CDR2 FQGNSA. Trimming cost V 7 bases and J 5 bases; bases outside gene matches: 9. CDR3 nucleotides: TGTGCCAGCATTCTAACCGGGACAGGGGGCCACGAGCAGTACTTC. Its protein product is CASILTGTGGHEQYF.

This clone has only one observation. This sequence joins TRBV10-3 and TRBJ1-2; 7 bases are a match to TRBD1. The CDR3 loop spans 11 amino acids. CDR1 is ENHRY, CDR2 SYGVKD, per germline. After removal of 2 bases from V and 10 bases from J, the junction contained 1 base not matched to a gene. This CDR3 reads CAISETGAYTF. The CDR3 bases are TGTGCCATCAGTGAGACAGGGGCCTACACCTTC.

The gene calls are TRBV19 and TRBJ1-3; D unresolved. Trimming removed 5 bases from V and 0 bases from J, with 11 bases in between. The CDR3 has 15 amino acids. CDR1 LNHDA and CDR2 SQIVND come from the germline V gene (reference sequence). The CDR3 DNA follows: TGTGCCAGTAGTGACGTCTCGGGCTCTGGAAACACCATATATTTT. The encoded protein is CASSDVSGSGNTIYF.

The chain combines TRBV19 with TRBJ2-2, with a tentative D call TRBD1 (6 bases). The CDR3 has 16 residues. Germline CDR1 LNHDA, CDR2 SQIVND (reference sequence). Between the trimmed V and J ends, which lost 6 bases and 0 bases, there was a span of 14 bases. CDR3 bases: TGTGCCAGTAGGACTCAACAGGGCTCGAACACCGGGGAGCTGTTTTTT. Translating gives CASRTQQGSNTGELFF.

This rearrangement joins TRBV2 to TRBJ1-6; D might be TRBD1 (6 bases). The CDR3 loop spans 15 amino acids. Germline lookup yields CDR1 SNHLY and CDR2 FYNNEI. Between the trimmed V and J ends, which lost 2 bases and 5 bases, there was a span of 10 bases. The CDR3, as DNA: TGTGCCAGCAGTGAACAAGGACAGCATAATTCACCCCTCCACTTT. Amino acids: CASSEQGQHNSPLHF.

The CDR3 here is CASSSTRQGNGELFF. Written as DNA, the CDR3 is TGTGCCAGCAGCTCGACGCGACAGGGAAACGGGGAGCTGTTTTTT. J is TRBJ2-2 and V is TRBV7-3, with 7 bases lining up with TRBD1. The CDR3 runs 15 residues. The junction had 9 bases not matched to a gene; V was cut back by 4 bases and J by 7 bases. Germline V CDR1 and CDR2: SGHTA, FQGTGA.

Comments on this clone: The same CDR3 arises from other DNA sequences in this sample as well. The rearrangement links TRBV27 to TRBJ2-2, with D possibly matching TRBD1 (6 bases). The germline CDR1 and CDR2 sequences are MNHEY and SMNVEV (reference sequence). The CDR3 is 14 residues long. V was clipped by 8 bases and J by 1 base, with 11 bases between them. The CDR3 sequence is CASRQGRNTGELFF. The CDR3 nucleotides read TGTGCCAGCCGGCAGGGGAGGAACACCGGGGAGCTGTTTTTT.

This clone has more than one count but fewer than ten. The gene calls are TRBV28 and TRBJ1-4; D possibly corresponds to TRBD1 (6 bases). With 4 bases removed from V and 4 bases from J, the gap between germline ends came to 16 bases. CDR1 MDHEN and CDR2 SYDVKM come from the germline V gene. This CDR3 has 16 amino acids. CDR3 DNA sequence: TGTGCCAGCAGTTCCTCCGGGGGGGGCAATAATGAAAAACTGTTTTTT. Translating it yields CASSSSGGGNNEKLFF.

The CDR3 loop reads CSVIQGSGNTIYF. CDR3 nucleotide sequence: TGCAGCGTTATCCAGGGCTCTGGAAACACCATATATTTT. This chain uses TRBV29-1 with TRBJ1-3; D possibly corresponds to TRBD1 (5 bases). Trimming left V 5 bases short and J 0 bases short, with 8 bases between. There are 13 residues in the CDR3. Germline CDR1 is SQVTM and CDR2 is ANQGSEA.

This chain's CDR3 is CASSPGTGADTQYF. The CDR3 DNA reads TGTGCCAGCAGCCCTGGGACAGGGGCAGATACGCAGTATTTT. The rearrangement joins TRBV11-3 to TRBJ2-3, with 10 bases that match TRBD1. This CDR3 is built from 14 residues. Trimming took 5 bases from V and 4 from J; bases not matched to a gene: 3. CDR1 is SGHNT, CDR2 YENEEA, per germline. Filled out from reference TRBV11-3 and TRBJ2-3, the complete variable domain reads EAGVVQSPRYKIIEKKQPVAFWCNPISGHNTLYWYLQNLGQGPELLIRYENEEAVDDSQLPKDRFSAERLKGVDSTLKIQPAELGDSAVYLCASSPGTGADTQYFGPGTRLTVL.